The 16 T cell receptor beta chains in this list originate from one sample, sequenced in a study of spatial heterogeneity in lung cancer. Regarding the study as a whole: It was found that expanded intratumoral alpha and beta TCR counts tracked tumor mutation counts.

The time point denotes: sample taken at primary tumor resection. TCRdb reanalysed the 5' RACE reads using MiXCR and keeps one entry per CDR3 protein. This sample yields some 6,000 distinct CDR3 sequences, of which 14% are seen a single time; approximately 10% belongs to the top ten. These receptors' antigens are unknown. This specimen consisted of lung tumor tissue, obtained at surgery. The receptors come from a male donor with early-stage non-small cell lung cancer.

A note on this clonotype: The library was prepared for alpha chains; this beta chain is a stray read, so its frequency means little. The gene calls are TRBV9 and TRBJ2-7, with TRBD1 matching 9 bases. Per germline, CDR1 SGDLS and CDR2 YYNGEE. V lost 4 bases to trimming and J lost 2 bases; unmatched junction nucleotides: 10. This CDR3 region has 16 residues. The CDR3 reads CASSSISGTGPYEQYF. DNA for the CDR3: TGTGCCAGCAGCTCAATTTCCGGGACAGGGCCCTACGAGCAGTACTTC.

By frequency in the sample, this clonotype is medium-sized. The library was prepared for alpha chains; this beta chain is a stray read, so its frequency means little. This rearrangement joins TRBV24-1 to TRBJ2-1; D is unclear. Germline V gene sequence: CDR1 KGHDR, CDR2 SFDVKD. CDR3 length equals 12 residues. The germline V and J ends were trimmed by 5 bases and 7 bases, with 8 bases remaining between them. CDR3 nucleotide sequence: TGTGCCACCAGTGGCCAGACTAATGAGCAGTTCTTC. Its protein is CATSGQTNEQFF.

This clonotype was found many times. A library made for alpha chains picked up this beta chain off target, so its size means little. J is TRBJ2-5 and V is TRBV10-3; D is uncertain. The CDR3 covers 14 residues. Germline CDR1 reads ENHRY; CDR2 reads SYGVKD. V lost 6 bases to trimming and J lost 2 bases, with 13 bases between them. The CDR3 DNA reads TGTGCCATCAGGGCGAGGACGGATCAAGAGACCCAGTACTTC. It is translated as CAIRARTDQETQYF.

In this sample, this clonotype is medium-sized. This beta chain is a stray read from a library made for alpha chains; its abundance is not meaningful. The gene calls are TRBV29-1 and TRBJ1-1; TRBD1 is a possible D gene (5 bases). Trimming removed 0 bases from V and 4 bases from J, with 9 bases in between. The germline gives CDR1 SQVTM, CDR2 ANQGSEA. CDR3 length: 13 amino acids. CDR3 DNA sequence: TGCAGCGTTGAAGATCTGAGGGGCACTGAAGCTTTCTTT. Amino acid sequence: CSVEDLRGTEAFF.

This clonotype is judged medium-sized (0.01 to 0.1%). This beta chain is an off-target read within a library intended for alpha chains, so its frequency means little. The rearrangement links TRBV28 to TRBJ2-3; perhaps TRBD2 as D (5 bases). Trimming removed 7 bases at V and 1 base at J, with 15 bases between. The germline gives CDR1 MDHEN, CDR2 SYDVKM. This CDR3 region has 15 residues. The CDR3 here is CASTQWRSGTDTQYF. CDR3 DNA: TGTGCCAGCACCCAATGGAGGTCAGGCACAGATACGCAGTATTTT.

Comments on this clonotype: This beta chain is off target for a library built for alpha chains, so its abundance means little. The rearrangement joins TRBV29-1 to TRBJ2-5; D unresolved. The CDR3 extends over 12 amino acids. The germline gives CDR1 SQVTM, CDR2 ANQGSEA. The V gene lost 4 bases and the J gene lost 4 bases, with 10 bases spanning the gap. CDR3 nucleotide sequence: TGCAGCGTTGTTAACTCAACAGAGACCCAGTACTTC. Protein sequence: CSVVNSTETQYF.

This clonotype was seen at least ten times. This beta chain lies outside the target of a library built for alpha chains; its clone size means little. V gene TRBV12-3 or TRBV12-4 combines with J gene TRBJ2-1, with 16 bases lining up with TRBD2. The V and J ends lost 5 bases and 12 bases, in that order; junction bases with no gene match: 7. The CDR3 sequence is 15 residues long. The CDR3 sequence is CASSPGTSGRGRQFF. DNA of the CDR3: TGTGCCAGCAGTCCCGGGACTAGCGGGAGGGGGAGGCAGTTCTTC.

This clonotype was observed a few times. The library was built for alpha chains, so this beta chain is an off-target read and its size means little. J is TRBJ1-3 and V is TRBV4-1; a possible D gene is TRBD1 (5 bases). Germline CDR1 is MGHRA and CDR2 is YSYEKL. V lost 1 base, J lost 8 bases, and 18 bases lay in between. There are 16 residues in the CDR3. CDR3 sequence: CASSQGQGPRGDTIYF. DNA for the CDR3: TGCGCCAGCAGCCAAGGTCAGGGACCCCGGGGCGACACCATATATTTT.

A remark on this clonotype: This beta chain came through as a stray read in a library set up for alpha chains, and its size says little. This chain joins TRBV6-1 and TRBJ2-7; no clear D gene. V was shortened by 6 bases and J by 2 bases, with 14 bases between the two germline ends. Germline CDR1 reads MNHNS; CDR2 reads SASEGT. The CDR3 spans 14 residues. The CDR3 reads CASRSREVPYEQYF. The DNA for the CDR3 is TGTGCCAGCAGGAGTCGAGAGGTTCCCTACGAGCAGTACTTC.

This clonotype was detected ten times or more. This beta chain lies outside the target of a library built for alpha chains; its clone size means little. V usage is TRBV27 and J usage is TRBJ1-2; 10 nucleotides match TRBD1. This CDR3 region has 15 residues. The germline CDR1 and CDR2 sequences are MNHEY and SMNVEV (reference sequence). Trimming at V came to 6 bases and at J to 7 bases, leaving 11 bases not matched to a gene. The CDR3: CASRRQGAGFRGYTF. The CDR3 DNA reads as TGTGCCAGCAGACGACAGGGGGCAGGATTCCGTGGCTACACCTTC.

Judged by abundance, this clonotype is medium-sized. Found in a library prepared for alpha chains, this beta chain is an off-target read, and its abundance has little meaning. V gene TRBV7-9 combines with J gene TRBJ2-7, with TRBD1 matching 9 bases. The ends lost 5 bases at V and 2 bases at J; junction bases unmatched: 10. The CDR3 covers 16 residues. Germline CDR1 SEHNR, CDR2 FQNEAQ (reference sequence). The CDR3: CASSITYRGLPYEQYF. DNA for the CDR3: TGTGCCAGCAGCATAACCTACAGGGGGCTGCCCTACGAGCAGTACTTC. The full variable domain, with the rest looked up from reference TRBV7-9 and TRBJ2-7, is DTGVSQNPRHKITKRGQNVTFRCDPISEHNRLYWYRQTLGQGPEFLTYFQNEAQLEKSRLLSDRFSAERPKGSFSTLEIQRTEQGDSAMYLCASSITYRGLPYEQYFGPGTRLTVT.

This clonotype is medium-sized. For a library built for alpha chains, this beta chain is a stray read; little rests on its size. V gene TRBV7-8 combines with J gene TRBJ1-5; D is ambiguous. The CDR3 contains 15 residues. The V end was cut by 1 base, the J end by 8 bases, with 15 bases between. Germline CDR1 SGHVS, CDR2 FQNEAQ. The CDR3 DNA follows: TGTGCCAGCAGCTTAGGTCACGGGGAGCACAAGCCCCAGCATTTT. As protein: CASSLGHGEHKPQHF.

This clonotype is medium-sized. This beta chain is a stray sequence in a library constructed for alpha chains; its clone size is not meaningful. The chain has TRBV11-2 and TRBJ1-2; 7 bases map to TRBD1. The CDR3 has 15 residues. With 2 bases clipped from V and 4 bases from J, the junction kept 7 bases outside the gene matches. Germline V gene sequence: CDR1 SGHAT, CDR2 FQNNGV. CDR3 region: CASSLNPGQSYGYTF. The CDR3 DNA follows: TGTGCCAGCAGCTTAAACCCGGGACAGTCCTATGGCTACACCTTC. Together with reference TRBV11-2 and TRBJ1-2, the CDR3 gives the full variable domain: EAGVAQSPRYKIIEKRQSVAFWCNPISGHATLYWYQQILGQGPKLLIQFQNNGVVDDSQLPKDRFSAERLKGVDSTLKIQPAKLEDSAVYLCASSLNPGQSYGYTFGSGTRLTVV.

By frequency in the sample, this clonotype is medium-sized (0.01 to 0.1%). This beta chain is a stray sequence in a library constructed for alpha chains; its clone size is not meaningful. The rearrangement joins TRBV5-1 to TRBJ2-1; 12 bases fit TRBD2. V lost 6 bases to trimming and J lost 4 bases; unmatched junction nucleotides: 5. This CDR3 has 15 residues. Germline V gene lookup returns CDR1 SGHRS and CDR2 YFSETQ. The DNA for the CDR3 is TGCGCCAGCAAGTACGGGACTAGCGGGTACAATGAGCAGTTCTTC. This encodes CASKYGTSGYNEQFF.

Judged by abundance, this clonotype is medium-sized. This beta chain lies outside the target of a library built for alpha chains; its clone size means little. This rearrangement joins TRBV7-9 to TRBJ2-1; TRBD2 aligns across 14 bases. Germline CDR1 and CDR2: SEHNR and FQNEAQ (reference sequence). This CDR3 is 19 amino acids long. Trimming cost V 4 bases and J 2 bases; bases outside gene matches: 10. The CDR3 bases are TGTGCCAGCAGCTCCCCTGGGACTAGCGGGAGCTTTGCCTACAATGAGCAGTTCTTC. Encoded protein: CASSSPGTSGSFAYNEQFF.

This clonotype is labeled medium-sized. Since the library was made to target alpha chains, this beta chain is a stray read and its abundance is not meaningful. The chain recombines TRBV12-3 or TRBV12-4 with TRBJ2-7, with TRBD2 matching over 8 bases. This CDR3 contains 15 residues. J lost 5 bases, V lost 6 bases, and 12 bases had no gene match. The DNA of the CDR3 is TGTGCCAGCAGAACCGGGACTAGTGGGAGGAACGAGCAGTACTTC. It yields the protein CASRTGTSGRNEQYF.